These T cell receptor beta chains were read from a single sample in a study of CD8 T cells in ankylosing spondylitis. TCRdb re-derived calls from the 5' RACE reads in MiXCR, one entry per CDR3 protein. The table has about 460,000 distinct CDR3 sequences, 5.3% seen once; the top ten hold approximately 3.5%. The source material was blood, either unsorted or a sorted T cell fraction (not recorded which). The receptors here all came from a male donor with ankylosing spondylitis. Both conserved end residues are part of each CDR3. A D gene is named only where the DNA matches it firmly. Clone size is given for some rows only: seen once, a few or many times, or a class if the clone is expanded.

CASSYPGGLREQFF TGTGCCAGCAGTTACCCGGGGGGACTTAGGGAGCAGTTCTTC TRBV6-2/TRBV6-3 TRBD2 TRBJ2-1 many
CSVEAPTVEQFF TGCAGCGTTGAAGCTCCGACGGTCGAGCAGTTCTTC TRBV29-1 . TRBJ2-1 many
CASSLAAAGGREQFF TGCGCCAGCAGCTTGGCCGCGGCGGGAGGTAGGGAGCAGTTCTTC TRBV5-1 TRBD2 TRBJ2-1 many
CASSQGSGRVNYNEQFF TGTGCCAGCAGCCAAGGTAGCGGGAGGGTCAACTACAATGAGCAGTTCTTC TRBV16 TRBD2 TRBJ2-1 many
CASSVGTGVEQYF TGTGCCAGCAGCGTAGGGACAGGGGTCGAGCAGTACTTC TRBV9 TRBD1 TRBJ2-7 many
CASSLGGQGGKLFF TGTGCCAGCAGCTTAGGGGGACAGGGGGGTAAACTGTTTTTT TRBV7-2 TRBD1 TRBJ1-4 many
CAISEGGAKNTEAFF TGTGCCATCAGTGAAGGGGGAGCCAAGAACACTGAAGCTTTCTTT TRBV10-3 . TRBJ1-1 many
CASSQDPSLKGYNEQFF TGTGCCAGCAGCCAAGATCCCTCCCTGAAGGGCTACAATGAGCAGTTCTTC TRBV14 . TRBJ2-1 many
CASSSDRAGTGELFF TGTGCCAGCAGTTCAGACAGGGCTGGGACCGGGGAGCTGTTTTTT TRBV4-2 TRBD1 TRBJ2-2 many
CASSFLPNNNEQFF TGTGCCAGCAGTTTTCTACCTAATAACAATGAGCAGTTCTTC TRBV28 . TRBJ2-1 few
CASSPRSGEQYF TGTGCCAGCAGCCCAAGATCAGGCGAGCAGTACTTC TRBV6-5 . TRBJ2-7 many
CASSLLGSGLATSTDTQYF TGTGCCAGCAGCTTATTGGGATCCGGACTAGCGACTAGCACAGATACGCAGTATTTT TRBV11-2 TRBD2 TRBJ2-3 many
CAISSWGDSYNEQFF TGTGCCATCAGTTCTTGGGGCGACTCCTACAATGAGCAGTTCTTC TRBV10-3 . TRBJ2-1 many
CASSYSNRGSSGKLFF TGTGCCAGCAGTTACTCGAATCGGGGCAGTTCTGGAAAACTGTTTTTT TRBV6-2/TRBV6-3 . TRBJ1-4 many
CASSFKLNTEAFF TGTGCCAGCAGTTTTAAGCTGAACACTGAAGCTTTCTTT TRBV12-3/TRBV12-4 . TRBJ1-1 many
CASSPGQGAFTEAFF TGTGCCAGCAGCCCCGGACAGGGGGCGTTCACTGAAGCTTTCTTT TRBV5-4 TRBD1 TRBJ1-1 few
CASSLMGKADTQYF TGTGCCAGCAGTTTAATGGGGAAGGCAGATACGCAGTATTTT TRBV12-3/TRBV12-4 . TRBJ2-3 many
CASSQDWDRRRNTIYF TGCGCCAGCAGCCAAGATTGGGACCGCAGAAGGAACACCATATATTTT TRBV4-3 . TRBJ1-3 many
CASSLGSGHGRTDTQYF TGCGCCAGCAGCTTGGGGTCGGGACACGGTCGCACAGATACGCAGTATTTT TRBV5-1 . TRBJ2-3 many
CASSSQRGGPDTQYF TGTGCCAGCAGCTCCCAGCGGGGGGGGCCAGATACGCAGTATTTT TRBV7-2 TRBD2 TRBJ2-3 many
CATSKESNTGELFF TGCGCCACCTCAAAGGAGTCGAACACCGGGGAGCTGTTTTTT TRBV5-1 . TRBJ2-2 many
CASSSLPGQGSYEQYF TGTGCCAGCAGCTCACTCCCGGGACAGGGCTCCTACGAGCAGTACTTC TRBV5-6 TRBD1 TRBJ2-7 many
CAISDGGIAYEQYF TGTGCCATCAGTGACGGCGGGATCGCCTACGAGCAGTACTTC TRBV10-3 . TRBJ2-7 few
CASSAGLNTGELFF TGTGCCAGCAGCGCGGGACTGAACACCGGGGAGCTGTTTTTT TRBV7-2 . TRBJ2-2 many
CASSSVADEQYF TGTGCCAGCAGCTCCGTAGCTGACGAGCAGTACTTC TRBV7-9 . TRBJ2-7 many
CASSPQGRGNTIYF TGTGCCAGCTCACCTCAGGGAAGAGGAAACACCATATATTTT TRBV18 . TRBJ1-3 many
CASSSPFQENTGELFF TGTGCCAGCAGCTCTCCCTTCCAGGAGAACACCGGGGAGCTGTTTTTT TRBV7-9 . TRBJ2-2 many
CATSDLGADTYNEQFF TGTGCCACCAGTGATTTAGGGGCAGATACCTACAATGAGCAGTTCTTC TRBV24-1 . TRBJ2-1 .
CASSGTGVDKNIQYF TGTGCCAGCAGTGGAACAGGGGTGGACAAAAACATTCAGTACTTC TRBV25-1 TRBD1 TRBJ2-4 .
CASSRAGVIDTQYF TGCGCCAGCAGCAGAGCGGGAGTTATAGATACGCAGTATTTT TRBV5-1 TRBD2 TRBJ2-3 few
CASSEFGTQETQYF TGTGCCAGCAGTGAATTCGGGACCCAAGAGACCCAGTACTTC TRBV25-1 . TRBJ2-5 many
CSVAAGGETQYF TGCAGCGTTGCGGCAGGGGGAGAGACCCAGTACTTC TRBV29-1 TRBD1 TRBJ2-5 many
CATSSTRRNRGQETQYF TGTGCCACCAGCAGTACCCGGCGGAACAGGGGGCAAGAGACCCAGTACTTC TRBV15 TRBD1 TRBJ2-5 many
CASSLEGADQPQHF TGCGCCAGCAGCTTGGAGGGGGCAGATCAGCCCCAGCATTTT TRBV5-1 TRBD1 TRBJ1-5 .
CASSPRDLRLDEKLFF TGTGCCAGCAGCCCCCGGGATTTGAGACTGGATGAAAAACTGTTTTTT TRBV7-8 . TRBJ1-4 many
CASSLAAAWEAFF TGTGCCAGCAGCTTAGCGGCTGCCTGGGAAGCTTTCTTT TRBV7-8 . TRBJ1-1 many
CASGQGQGAPDTQYF TGTGCTAGTGGTCAGGGACAGGGGGCCCCAGATACGCAGTATTTT TRBV12-5 TRBD1 TRBJ2-3 .
CASSYSPRVPGELFF TGTGCCAGCAGTTACTCACCCAGGGTTCCCGGGGAGCTGTTTTTT TRBV6-5 . TRBJ2-2 few
CSVAAGTHNNEQFF TGCAGCGTTGCCGCCGGGACACATAACAATGAGCAGTTCTTC TRBV29-1 . TRBJ2-1 many
CASSSGQGEETQYF TGTGCCAGCAGCTCGGGACAGGGGGAAGAGACCCAGTACTTC TRBV5-5 TRBD1 TRBJ2-5 many
CASRTLGGQGNEKLFF TGTGCCAGCAGAACTTTAGGGGGACAGGGTAATGAAAAACTGTTTTTT TRBV28 TRBD1 TRBJ1-4 many
CASSLLTSGGGVTQYF TGTGCCAGCAGCCTCCTTACTAGCGGGGGTGGGGTCACGCAGTATTTT TRBV7-6 TRBD2 TRBJ2-3 .
CASSLDLLRGIQYF TGTGCCAGCAGCTTAGATCTTTTGAGGGGCATTCAGTACTTC TRBV7-2 . TRBJ2-4 .
CSASFGEETQYF TGCAGTGCTAGCTTCGGGGAAGAGACCCAGTACTTC TRBV20-1 . TRBJ2-5 many